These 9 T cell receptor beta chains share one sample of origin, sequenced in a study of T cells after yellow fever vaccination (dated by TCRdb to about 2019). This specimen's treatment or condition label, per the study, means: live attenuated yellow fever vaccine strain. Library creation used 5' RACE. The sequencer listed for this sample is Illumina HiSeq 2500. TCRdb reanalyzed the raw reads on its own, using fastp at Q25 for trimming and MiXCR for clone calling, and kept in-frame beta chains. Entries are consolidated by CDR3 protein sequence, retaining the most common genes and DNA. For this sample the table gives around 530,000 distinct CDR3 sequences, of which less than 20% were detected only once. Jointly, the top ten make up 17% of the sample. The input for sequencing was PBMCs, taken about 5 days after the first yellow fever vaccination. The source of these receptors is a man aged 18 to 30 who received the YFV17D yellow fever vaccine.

The CDR3 DNA reads as TGTGCCAGCACCGGCCAAGCGGAAAAACTGTTTTTT. It codes for CASTGQAEKLFF. J is TRBJ1-4 and V is TRBV28, with D uncertain. The germline V and J ends were trimmed by 7 bases and 8 bases, with 11 bases remaining between them. The CDR3 consists of 12 residues. Germline CDR1 and CDR2: MDHEN and SYDVKM.

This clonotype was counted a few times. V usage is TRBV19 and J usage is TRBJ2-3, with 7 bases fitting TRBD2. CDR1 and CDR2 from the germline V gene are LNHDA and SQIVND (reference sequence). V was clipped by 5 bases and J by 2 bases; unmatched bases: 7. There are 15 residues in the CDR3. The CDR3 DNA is TGTGCCAGTAGTTCCTCAGCGGGACCCACAGATACGCAGTATTTT. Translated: CASSSSAGPTDTQYF.

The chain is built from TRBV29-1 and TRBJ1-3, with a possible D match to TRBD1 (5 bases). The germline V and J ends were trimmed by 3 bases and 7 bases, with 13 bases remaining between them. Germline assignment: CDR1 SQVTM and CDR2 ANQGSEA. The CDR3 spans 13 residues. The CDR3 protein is CSVDGGSGNTIYF. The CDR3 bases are TGCAGCGTTGATGGGGGGTCAGGGAACACCATATATTTT.

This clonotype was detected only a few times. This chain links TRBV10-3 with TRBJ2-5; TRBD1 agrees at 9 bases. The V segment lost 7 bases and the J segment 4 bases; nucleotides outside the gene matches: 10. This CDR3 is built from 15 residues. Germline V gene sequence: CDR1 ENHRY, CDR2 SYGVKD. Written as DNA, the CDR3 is TGTGCCATCACTAGGGACAGGGAGGCTCGAGAGACCCAGTACTTC. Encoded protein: CAITRDREARETQYF.

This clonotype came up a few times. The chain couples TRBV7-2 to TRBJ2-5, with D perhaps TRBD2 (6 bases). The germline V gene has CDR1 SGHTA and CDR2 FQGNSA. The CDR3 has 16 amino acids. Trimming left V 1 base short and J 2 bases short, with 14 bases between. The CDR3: CASSLVGPSGQETQYF. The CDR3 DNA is TGTGCCAGCAGCTTAGTCGGGCCCAGCGGGCAAGAGACCCAGTACTTC.

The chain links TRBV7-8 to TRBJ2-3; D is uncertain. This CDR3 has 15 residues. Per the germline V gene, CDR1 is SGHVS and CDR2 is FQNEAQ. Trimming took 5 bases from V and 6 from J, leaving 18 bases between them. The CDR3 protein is CASSAVGRREDTQYF. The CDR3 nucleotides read TGTGCCAGCAGCGCCGTCGGCCGACGTGAGGATACGCAGTATTTT.

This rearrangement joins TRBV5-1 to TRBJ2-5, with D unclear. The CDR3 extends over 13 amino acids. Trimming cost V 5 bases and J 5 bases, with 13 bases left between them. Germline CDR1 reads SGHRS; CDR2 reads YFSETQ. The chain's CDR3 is CASSSRLRETQYF. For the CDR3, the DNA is TGCGCCAGCAGTTCCCGTCTGCGGGAGACCCAGTACTTC.

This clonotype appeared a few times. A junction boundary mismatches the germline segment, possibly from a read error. The chain's CDR3 is CASSLGTVSQETQYF. CDR3 nucleotide sequence: TGTGCTAGCAGCTTAGGGACAGTGTCCCAAGAGACCCAGTACTTC. The chain has TRBV7-7 and TRBJ2-5; 7 nucleotides agree with TRBD1. The CDR3 has 15 residues. Germline loops: CDR1 SSHAT, CDR2 FNYEAQ (reference sequence).

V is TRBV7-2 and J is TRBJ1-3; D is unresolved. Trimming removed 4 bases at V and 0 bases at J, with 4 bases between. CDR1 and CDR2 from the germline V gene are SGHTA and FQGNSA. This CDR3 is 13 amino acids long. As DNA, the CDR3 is TGTGCCAGCAGCTGGTCCTCTGGAAACACCATATATTTT. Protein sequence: CASSWSSGNTIYF.